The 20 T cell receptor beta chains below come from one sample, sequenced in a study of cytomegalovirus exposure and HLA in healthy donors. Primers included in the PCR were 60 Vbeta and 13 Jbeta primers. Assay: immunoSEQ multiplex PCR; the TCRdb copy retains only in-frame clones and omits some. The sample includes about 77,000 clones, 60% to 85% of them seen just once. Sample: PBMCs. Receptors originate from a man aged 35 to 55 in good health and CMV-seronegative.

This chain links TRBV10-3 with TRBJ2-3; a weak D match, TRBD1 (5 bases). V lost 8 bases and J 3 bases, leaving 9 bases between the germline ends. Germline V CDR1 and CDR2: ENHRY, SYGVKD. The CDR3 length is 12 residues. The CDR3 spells CAIAGKTDTQYF. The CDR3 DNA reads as TGTGCCATCGCAGGGAAAACAGATACGCAGTATTTT.

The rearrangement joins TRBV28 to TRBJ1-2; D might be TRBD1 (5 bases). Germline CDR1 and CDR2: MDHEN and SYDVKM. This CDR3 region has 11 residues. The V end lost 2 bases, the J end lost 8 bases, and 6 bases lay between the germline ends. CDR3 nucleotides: TGTGCCAGCAGTTTAAGGGGCGGCTACACCTTC. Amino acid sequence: CASSLRGGYTF.

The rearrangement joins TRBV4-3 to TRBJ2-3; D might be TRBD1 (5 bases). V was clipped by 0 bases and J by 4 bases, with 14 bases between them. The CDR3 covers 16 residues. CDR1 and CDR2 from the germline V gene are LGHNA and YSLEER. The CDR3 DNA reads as TGCGCCAGCAGCCAAGATTTCCAGGGTCGGTCAGATACGCAGTATTTT. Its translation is CASSQDFQGRSDTQYF.

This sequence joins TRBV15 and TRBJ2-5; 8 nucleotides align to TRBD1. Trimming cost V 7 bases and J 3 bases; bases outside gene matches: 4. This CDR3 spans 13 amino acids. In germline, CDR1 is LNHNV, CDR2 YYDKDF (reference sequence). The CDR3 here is CATTLTGEETQYF. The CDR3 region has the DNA TGTGCCACCACATTGACAGGGGAAGAGACCCAGTACTTC.

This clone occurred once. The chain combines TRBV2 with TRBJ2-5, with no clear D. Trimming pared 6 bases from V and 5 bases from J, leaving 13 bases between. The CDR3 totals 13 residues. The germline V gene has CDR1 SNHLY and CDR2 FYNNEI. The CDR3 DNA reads TGTGCCAGCAGCCGTTTTAGGCGGGAGACCCAGTACTTC. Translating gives CASSRFRRETQYF.

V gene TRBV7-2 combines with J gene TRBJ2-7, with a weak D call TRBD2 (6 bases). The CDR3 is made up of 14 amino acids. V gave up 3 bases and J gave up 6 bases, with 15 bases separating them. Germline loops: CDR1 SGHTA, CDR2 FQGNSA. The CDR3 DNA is TGTGCCAGCAGCTTGTGGGCGGGATCGGGCGAGCAGTACTTC. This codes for CASSLWAGSGEQYF.

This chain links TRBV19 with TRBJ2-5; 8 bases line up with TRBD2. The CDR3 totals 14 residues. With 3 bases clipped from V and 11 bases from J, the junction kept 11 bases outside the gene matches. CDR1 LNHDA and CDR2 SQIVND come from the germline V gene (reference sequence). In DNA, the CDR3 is TGTGCCAGTAGTATCGCAGCGGGAGTCGGTGAGCAGTACTTC. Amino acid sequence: CASSIAAGVGEQYF.

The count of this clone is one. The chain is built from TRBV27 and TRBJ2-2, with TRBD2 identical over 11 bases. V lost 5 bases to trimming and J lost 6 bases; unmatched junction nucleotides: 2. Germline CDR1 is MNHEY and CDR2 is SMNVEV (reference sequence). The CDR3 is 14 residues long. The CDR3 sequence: CASSLSGRAGELFF. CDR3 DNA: TGTGCCAGCAGTCTTAGCGGGAGGGCCGGGGAGCTGTTTTTT.

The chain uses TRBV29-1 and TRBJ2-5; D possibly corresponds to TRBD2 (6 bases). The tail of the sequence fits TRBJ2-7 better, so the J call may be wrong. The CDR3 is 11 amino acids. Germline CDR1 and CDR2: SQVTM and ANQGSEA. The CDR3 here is CSVYAGHEQYF. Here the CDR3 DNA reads TGCAGCGTTTACGCGGGGCACGAGCAGTACTTC.

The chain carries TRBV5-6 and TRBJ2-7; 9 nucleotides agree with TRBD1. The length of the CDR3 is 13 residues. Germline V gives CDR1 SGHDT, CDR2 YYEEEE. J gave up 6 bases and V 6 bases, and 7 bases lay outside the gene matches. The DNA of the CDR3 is TGTGCCAGCACCCAACGACAGGGGGGCGAGCAGTACTTC. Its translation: CASTQRQGGEQYF.

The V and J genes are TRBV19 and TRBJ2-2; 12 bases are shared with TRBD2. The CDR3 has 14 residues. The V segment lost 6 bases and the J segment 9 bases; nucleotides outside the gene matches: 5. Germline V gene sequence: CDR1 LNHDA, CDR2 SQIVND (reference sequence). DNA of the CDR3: TGTGCCAGTAGAAGACTAGCGGGAGAACGGGAGCTGTTTTTT. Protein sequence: CASRRLAGERELFF.

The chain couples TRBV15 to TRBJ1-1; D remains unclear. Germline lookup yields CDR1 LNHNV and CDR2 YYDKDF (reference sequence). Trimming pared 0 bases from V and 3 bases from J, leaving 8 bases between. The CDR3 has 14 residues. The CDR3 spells CATSRDHGDTEAFF. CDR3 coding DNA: TGTGCCACCAGCAGAGATCACGGGGACACTGAAGCTTTCTTT.

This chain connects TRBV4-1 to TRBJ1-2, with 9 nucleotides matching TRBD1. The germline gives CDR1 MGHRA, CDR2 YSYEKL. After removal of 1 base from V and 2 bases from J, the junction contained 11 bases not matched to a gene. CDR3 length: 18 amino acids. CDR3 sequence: CASSQVVGTGRRNYGYTF. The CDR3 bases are TGCGCCAGCAGCCAAGTGGTTGGGACAGGGAGAAGGAACTATGGCTACACCTTC.

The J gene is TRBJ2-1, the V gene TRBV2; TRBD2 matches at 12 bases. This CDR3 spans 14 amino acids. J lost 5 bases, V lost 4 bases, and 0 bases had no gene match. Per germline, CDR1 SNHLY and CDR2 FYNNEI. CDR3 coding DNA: TGTGCCAGCAGTGGACTAGCGGGAGACAATGAGCAGTTCTTC. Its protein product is CASSGLAGDNEQFF.

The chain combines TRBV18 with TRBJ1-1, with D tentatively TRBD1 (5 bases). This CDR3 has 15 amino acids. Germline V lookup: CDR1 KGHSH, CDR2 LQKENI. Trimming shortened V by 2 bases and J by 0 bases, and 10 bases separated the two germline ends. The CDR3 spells CASSPIRELNTEAFF. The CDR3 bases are TGTGCCAGCTCACCAATCAGGGAATTGAACACTGAAGCTTTCTTT.

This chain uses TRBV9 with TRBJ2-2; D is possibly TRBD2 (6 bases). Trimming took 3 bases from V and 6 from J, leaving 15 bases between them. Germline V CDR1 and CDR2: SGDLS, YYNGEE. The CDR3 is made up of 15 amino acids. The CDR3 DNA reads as TGTGCCAGCAGCGCCCGGCGGGACCTTCCCGGGGAGCTGTTTTTT. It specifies CASSARRDLPGELFF.

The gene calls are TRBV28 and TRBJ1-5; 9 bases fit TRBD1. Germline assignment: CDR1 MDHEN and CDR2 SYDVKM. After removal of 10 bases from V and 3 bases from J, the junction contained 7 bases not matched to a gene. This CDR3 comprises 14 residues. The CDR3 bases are TGTGCCACGGGACAGGGCCTTTTCAATCAGCCCCAGCATTTT. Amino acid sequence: CATGQGLFNQPQHF.

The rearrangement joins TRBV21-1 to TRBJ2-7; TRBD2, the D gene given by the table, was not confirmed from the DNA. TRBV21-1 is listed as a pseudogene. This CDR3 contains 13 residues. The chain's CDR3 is CASSRRLPYEQYF. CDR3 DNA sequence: TGTGCCAGCAGCAGGAGGCTACCCTACGAGCAGTACTTC.

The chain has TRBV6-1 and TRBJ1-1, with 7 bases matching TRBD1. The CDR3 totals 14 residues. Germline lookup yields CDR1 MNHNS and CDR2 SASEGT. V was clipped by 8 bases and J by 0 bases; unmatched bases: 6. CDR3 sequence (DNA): TGTGCCAGCCTGACAGGGCCGATGAACACTGAAGCTTTCTTT. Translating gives CASLTGPMNTEAFF.

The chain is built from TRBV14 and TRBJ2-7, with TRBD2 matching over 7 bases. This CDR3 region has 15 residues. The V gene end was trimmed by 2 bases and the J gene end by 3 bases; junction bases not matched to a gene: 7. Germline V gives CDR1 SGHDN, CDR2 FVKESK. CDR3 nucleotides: TGTGCCAGCAGCCAATCGGGGCGGGAGCTCTACGAGCAGTACTTC. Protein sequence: CASSQSGRELYEQYF.